The clone carrying this T cell receptor beta chain was seen a single time. The antigen remains unidentified. PCR was performed using 60 Vbeta and 13 Jbeta primers. Study processing details: Roughly 11 million shared chains were among some 80 million unique TCR beta chains counted in a later analysis. Produced via immunoSEQ multiplex PCR; TCRdb's table is partial and in-frame only. Clone size and the V and J calls come from that table; the DNA yielded D and trimming. The sample has some 200,000 clones; less than 85% are singletons. The record originates from a study of cytomegalovirus exposure and HLA in healthy donors. Study results and caveats: The study reported that TCR beta sequences accurately predicted HLA-A and HLA-B alleles in most subjects. TCR beta V- and J-gene trimming, according to a later analysis, was linked to a missense DCLRE1C variant. In all likelihood, a cluster of highly shared sequence variants was a sequencing artifact.

V was trimmed by 6 bases and J by 1 base, leaving 12 bases between them. Germline V gives CDR1 SNHLY, CDR2 FYNNEI. The CDR3 is 15 amino acids. Material for sequencing was PBMCs. This clonotype originated in a man between 18 and 35 years old in good health and CMV-seronegative. The V call is TRBV2, the J call TRBJ1-4; no firm D call. The CDR3 protein is CASREDGRTNEKLFF. CDR3 in DNA: TGTGCCAGCAGGGAGGACGGGAGAACTAATGAAAAACTGTTTTTT.